Listed below are T cell receptor beta chains from one sample, sequenced in a study of early T cells in non-severe SARS-CoV-2 infection. TCRdb reprocessed the 5' RACE reads with MiXCR, giving one entry per CDR3 protein. The sample contains 50,000 to 85,000 distinct CDR3 sequences, roughly 9.1% of which appear only once. Sequenced sample: whole blood. The source is an adult who was a healthcare worker with PCR-confirmed SARS-CoV-2 infection or an uninfected control (not recorded which). The CDR3 runs from the conserved cysteine through the conserved F or W.

v_gene,CDR3aa
TRBV18,CASSPPSGSRNEQFF
TRBV21-1,CASSKVLGRREQYF
TRBV12-3/TRBV12-4,CASSPTGESYEQYF
TRBV3-1,CASTSHGGEQFF
TRBV5-6,CASSRRQGRLETQYF
TRBV11-3,CASSLDPAGTLYNEQFF
TRBV20-1,CSARGGTGGDEQYF
TRBV3-1,CASSQNGGGRAVFF
TRBV6-1,CASSEARYEQYF
TRBV2,CASRGTGSNHPQHF
TRBV29-1,CSVGGTGSYEQYF
TRBV4-2,CASSHFQDREVSGYTF
TRBV5-4,CASSSPGPGETQYF
TRBV12-3/TRBV12-4,CASSLGRTYEQYF
TRBV7-2,CASSLAAASYEQYF
TRBV15,CATSSGEGATDTQYF
TRBV2,CASSFQPKTEAFF
TRBV13,CASSSTGTGDSPLHF
TRBV4-2,CASSQVNSYEQYF
TRBV7-9,CASSRGGKEKFNYGYTF
TRBV7-6,CASSLGTGKANVLTF
TRBV7-2,CASSLDFNVYEQYF
TRBV18,CASSVTVSSYNEQFF
TRBV11-2,CASSFVKTSGRGYNEQFF
TRBV20-1,CSATTSGVTDTQYF
TRBV6-6,CASRATSGSGEQYF
TRBV20-1,CSARDATGINEQFF
TRBV30,CAWSLTGTGGDGYTF
TRBV5-5,CASSLGDDRGFSTDTQYF
TRBV12-3/TRBV12-4,CASSGTSGRYGELFF
TRBV7-2,CASTKLGQGAETQYF
TRBV12-3/TRBV12-4,CASSLGGSNEQYF
TRBV7-3,CASSPGTGNTGELFF
TRBV19,CASKNRGKSTDTQYF
TRBV7-2,CASSLAASGAYNEQFF
TRBV10-3,CASDGSSYEQYF
TRBV11-2,CASSATNRVGGSEQYF
TRBV20-1,CSARSGTSGSHEQYF
TRBV7-8,CASSLAERLAGSDTQYF
TRBV19,CASSMTAGTGSSYEQYF
TRBV20-1,CSARDWASGTNTGELFF
TRBV3-1,CASSSAGGVEQYF
TRBV15,CATSPRTSGTDTQYF
TRBV6-6,CASNQGEVRAFF
TRBV7-9,CASSLPMGPRNTQYF
TRBV6-1,CASSEIQGIQETQYF
TRBV6-6,CASSYTGENTEAFF
TRBV19,CASIGQGSEAFF
TRBV3-1,CASSQVEYRGPGANVLTF
TRBV29-1,CSVEAGTVNTEAFF
TRBV10-2,CASSESWGTEAFF
TRBV29-1,CSGSVGLNEKLFF
TRBV11-1,CASSLRREADTQYF
TRBV20-1,CSVPLQRANSPLHF